The rows below give T cell receptor beta chains drawn from one sample of a study of identical twins. TCRdb reanalysed the 5' RACE reads using MiXCR and keeps one entry per CDR3 protein. The top ten clones hold approximately 3.2% of a sample with about 570,000 distinct CDR3 sequences, approximately 9.6% of them seen once. These same data were also listed under a study on yellow fever vaccine responses in identical twins.

Material for sequencing was PBMCs. The receptors were gathered from a woman younger than 35 in good health. The CDR3 runs from the conserved cysteine through the conserved F or W. D genes are given only for firm matches. Where a row states a size, it is once, few, many or the class of an expanded clone; other rows omit it.

j_call clone_size v_call cdr3_length d_call cdr3_aa cdr3_nt
TRBJ2-7 many TRBV6-2/TRBV6-3 17 TRBD1 CASSYDIRQGPAYEQYF TGTGCCAGCAGTTACGACATACGACAGGGGCCGGCCTACGAGCAGTACTTC
TRBJ2-2 many TRBV7-8 18 TRBD2 CASSLETSGATNTGELFF TGTGCCAGCAGCCTCGAGACTAGCGGGGCTACGAACACCGGGGAGCTGTTTTTT
TRBJ2-4 many TRBV19 11 NA CASSRENIQYF TGTGCCAGTAGCAGGGAGAACATTCAGTACTTC
TRBJ2-1 few TRBV12-3/TRBV12-4 14 NA CASSLAKGSGEQFF TGTGCCAGCAGTTTAGCGAAGGGAAGCGGGGAGCAGTTCTTC
TRBJ2-1 many TRBV12-3/TRBV12-4 12 TRBD2 CASSEASGSQFF TGTGCCAGCAGTGAAGCAAGCGGGAGCCAGTTCTTC
TRBJ2-1 many TRBV12-3/TRBV12-4 13 TRBD2 CASSRRTSGDQFF TGTGCCAGCAGCCGAAGGACTAGCGGGGATCAGTTCTTC
TRBJ2-1 NA TRBV23-1 16 NA CASSQWGLPPDNEQFF TGCGCCAGCAGTCAATGGGGTCTCCCTCCGGACAATGAGCAGTTCTTC
TRBJ2-1 NA TRBV6-5 15 NA CASSYQGETYNEQFF TGTGCCAGCAGTTACCAGGGAGAAACTTACAATGAGCAGTTCTTC
TRBJ2-1 NA TRBV5-1 16 NA CASSLNTGQGYNEQFF TGCGCCAGCAGCCTGAACACAGGTCAGGGGTACAATGAGCAGTTCTTC
TRBJ1-2 NA TRBV9 13 NA CASSVAINYGYTF TGTGCCAGCAGCGTAGCGATCAACTATGGCTACACCTTC
TRBJ2-1 few TRBV9 15 TRBD2 CASSASGARYNEQFF TGTGCCAGCAGCGCTAGCGGGGCCCGCTACAATGAGCAGTTCTTC
TRBJ1-5 few TRBV2 15 NA CASSERVGSNQPQHF TGTGCCAGCAGTGAGCGGGTTGGTAGCAATCAGCCCCAGCATTTT
TRBJ2-3 few TRBV11-2 18 TRBD2 CASSGVGRLAGEPDTQYF TGTGCCAGCAGCGGGGTCGGTCGACTAGCGGGGGAACCAGATACGCAGTATTTT
TRBJ2-1 many TRBV5-1 14 TRBD2 CASREARPYNEQFF TGCGCCAGTCGGGAGGCCCGACCTTACAATGAGCAGTTCTTC
TRBJ2-5 NA TRBV11-2 15 TRBD1 CASSLGDRAQETQYF TGTGCCAGCAGCTTAGGAGACAGGGCACAAGAGACCCAGTACTTC
TRBJ1-1 few TRBV25-1 14 NA CASSVGMRNTEAFF TGTGCCAGCAGTGTAGGAATGCGGAACACTGAAGCTTTCTTT
TRBJ1-5 NA TRBV19 14 NA CASSMGRAAQPQHF TGTGCCAGTAGTATGGGCAGGGCGGCCCAGCCCCAGCATTTT
TRBJ2-3 few TRBV6-2/TRBV6-3 17 NA CASSYSLGLPNADTQYF TGTGCCAGCAGTTACAGTCTTGGACTACCCAACGCAGATACGCAGTATTTT
TRBJ2-3 many TRBV10-3 14 NA CAIRATIATDTQYF TGTGCCATCAGGGCTACCATTGCCACAGATACGCAGTATTTT
TRBJ2-2 many TRBV29-1 15 TRBD1 CSVSAQGANTGELFF TGCAGCGTTAGTGCACAGGGGGCGAACACCGGGGAGCTGTTTTTT